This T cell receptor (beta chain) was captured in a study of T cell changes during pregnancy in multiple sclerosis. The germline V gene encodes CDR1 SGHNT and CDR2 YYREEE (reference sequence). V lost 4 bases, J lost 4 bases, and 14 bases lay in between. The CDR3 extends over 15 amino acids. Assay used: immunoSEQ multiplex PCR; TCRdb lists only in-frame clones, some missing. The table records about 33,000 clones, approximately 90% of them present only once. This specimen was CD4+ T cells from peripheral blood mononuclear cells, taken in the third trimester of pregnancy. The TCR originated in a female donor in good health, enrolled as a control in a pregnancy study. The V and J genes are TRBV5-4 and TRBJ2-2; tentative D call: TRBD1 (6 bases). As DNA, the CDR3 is TGTGCCAGCAGCCTACAGGGCGCCGTCACCGGGGAGCTGTTTTTT. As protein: CASSLQGAVTGELFF.